The next 24 T cell receptor beta chains were all read from a single sample in a study of Ad26.COV2.S vaccination and SARS-CoV-2 variants. The table came from immunoSEQ multiplex PCR; TCRdb's copy has only in-frame clones and leaves some out. The sample yields 250,000 or so clones, around nine tenths seen once. Treatment here: 15 to 20 received Ad26.COV2.S at low or high dose, single or two shots; roughly five received placebo; per-sample allocation not given. Sampling was performed 63 days after the first vaccine or placebo injection. Sequenced here: peripheral blood, sampled in a trial of Ad26.COV2.S vaccine versus placebo. The source of these receptors is a person aged 18-65 years who received the Ad26.COV2.S COVID-19 vaccine or a placebo.

V gene TRBV10-3 combines with J gene TRBJ1-2, with TRBD1 identical over 10 bases. The CDR3 is 15 amino acids. Per the germline V gene, CDR1 is ENHRY and CDR2 is SYGVKD. V dropped 6 bases and J dropped 3; count of bases not matched to a gene: 7. CDR3 residues: CAIRMGTGEDYGYTF. The CDR3 DNA follows: TGTGCCATCAGGATGGGGACAGGGGAGGACTATGGCTACACCTTC.

This chain links TRBV29-1 with TRBJ1-2; D remains unclear. V was shortened by 4 bases and J by 0 bases, with 3 bases between the two germline ends. Germline CDR1 SQVTM, CDR2 ANQGSEA. The CDR3 has 11 amino acids. CDR3 bases: TGCAGCGTTGCTTCTAACTATGGCTACACCTTC. As protein: CSVASNYGYTF.

The V gene is TRBV14, the J gene TRBJ1-4, with TRBD1 matching over 7 bases. CDR1 and CDR2 from the germline V gene are SGHDN and FVKESK. The CDR3 has 17 residues. Losses at the gene ends were 4 bases for V and 5 bases for J; bases not matched to a gene: 13. The CDR3 nucleotides read TGTGCCAGCAGCCGCAGGACAGGCCCAGGAGTGAATGAAAAACTGTTTTTT. Translation gives CASSRRTGPGVNEKLFF. The complete variable domain, with remaining parts taken from reference TRBV14 and TRBJ1-4, reads EAGVTQFPSHSVIEKGQTVTLRCDPISGHDNLYWYRRVMGKEIKFLLHFVKESKQDESGMPNNRFLAERTGGTYSTLKVQPAELEDSGVYFCASSRRTGPGVNEKLFFGSGTQLSVL.

This chain connects TRBV7-2 to TRBJ2-7; the D gene is possibly TRBD1 (5 bases). The V gene lost 1 base and the J gene lost 2 bases, with 12 bases spanning the gap. CDR1 SGHTA and CDR2 FQGNSA come from the germline V gene. The CDR3 loop spans 15 amino acids. CDR3 bases: TGTGCCAGCAGCTTAGGGCTAGGGGTGACCTACGAGCAGTACTTC. Residues: CASSLGLGVTYEQYF.

The gene calls are TRBV11-3 and TRBJ2-7; 7 nucleotides line up with TRBD1. The CDR3 totals 13 residues. Germline V gene lookup returns CDR1 SGHNT and CDR2 YENEEA. The V segment lost 6 bases and the J segment 0 bases; nucleotides outside the gene matches: 2. The DNA of the CDR3 is TGTGCCAGCAGTTCAGGGGGCTCCTACGAGCAGTACTTC. This translates into CASSSGGSYEQYF.

This clone has at least ten counts. The rearrangement uses TRBV11-1 and TRBJ2-7, with TRBD2 matching 7 bases. Trimming removed 1 base from V and 6 bases from J; junction bases left unmatched: 9. The CDR3 extends over 15 amino acids. Germline V gives CDR1 SGHAT, CDR2 FQDESV (reference sequence). In DNA form, the CDR3 reads TGTGCCAGCAGCTTAGTACGCACGGGGGGTACCGAGCAGTACTTC. Amino acids: CASSLVRTGGTEQYF.

This clone appeared a single time. CDR3 nucleotides: TGTGCCAGCAGCTCAGGGGGCCGGTCCGGGGAGCTGTTTTTT. It codes for CASSSGGRSGELFF. V and J are TRBV7-2 and TRBJ2-2; 8 nucleotides agree with TRBD1. V trimming: 4 bases; J trimming: 6 bases; junction bases outside the gene matches: 4. The CDR3 is made up of 14 amino acids. Germline lookup yields CDR1 SGHTA and CDR2 FQGNSA.

The J gene is TRBJ2-7, the V gene TRBV29-1; D ambiguous. The CDR3 has 11 amino acids. Looked up from germline, CDR1 is SQVTM and CDR2 is ANQGSEA. V dropped 5 bases and J dropped 5 bases, with 10 bases sitting between them. The CDR3: CSVKVGNEQYV. CDR3 bases: TGCAGCGTTAAGGTGGGTAACGAGCAGTACGTC.

This chain connects TRBV15 to TRBJ2-3; 8 bases line up with TRBD2. Germline CDR1 LNHNV, CDR2 YYDKDF (reference sequence). Trimming cost V 3 bases and J 5 bases; bases outside gene matches: 1. This CDR3 comprises 13 residues. The CDR3 DNA reads TGTGCCACCAGCAGTCGGGGGGGAGATACGCAGTATTTT. It yields the protein CATSSRGGDTQYF. Combining the CDR3 with reference TRBV15 and TRBJ2-3 gives the whole variable domain DAMVIQNPRYQVTQFGKPVTLSCSQTLNHNVMYWYQQKSSQAPKLLFHYYDKDFNNEADTPDNFQSRRPNTSFCFLDIRSPGLGDTAMYLCATSSRGGDTQYFGPGTRLTVL.

V usage is TRBV12-3 or TRBV12-4 and J usage is TRBJ2-7; D is perhaps TRBD1 or TRBD2 (7 bases each). The CDR3 has 11 amino acids. V was shortened by 11 bases and J by 5 bases, with 13 bases between the two germline ends. The CDR3 is CADQGGDEQYV. CDR3 nucleotides: TGTGCCGACCAGGGGGGGGACGAGCAGTACGTC.

The rearrangement links TRBV2 to TRBJ2-5; no clear D. The CDR3 totals 14 residues. V was cut by 6 bases and J by 5 bases, with 16 bases left in between. Germline CDR1 is SNHLY and CDR2 is FYNNEI. Here the CDR3 DNA reads TGTGCCAGCAGGGTGTACGGCCGAAAGGAGACCCAGTACTTC. Translation: CASRVYGRKETQYF.

The CDR3 loop is CASSAPGSNYGYTF. The CDR3 DNA sequence: TGTGCCAGCAGCGCCCCCGGCTCTAACTATGGCTACACCTTC. The genes are TRBV6-5 and TRBJ1-2; D ambiguous. V dropped 6 bases and J dropped 0 bases, with 11 bases sitting between them. From germline, CDR1 is MNHEY and CDR2 SVGAGI. The CDR3 contains 14 residues.

DNA of the CDR3: TGTGCCAGCAGCCACATCCAGGGGGCTAACTATGGCTACACCTTC. It encodes CASSHIQGANYGYTF. The V and J genes are TRBV3-1 (or the pseudogene TRBV3-2) and TRBJ1-2, with 7 bases fitting TRBD1. Unmatched junction bases numbered 4, after V lost 3 bases and J lost 0 bases. The CDR3 has 15 amino acids. Germline CDR1 reads LGHDT; CDR2 reads YNNKEL (reference sequence).

J is TRBJ1-2 and V is TRBV6-2 or TRBV6-3; the D is unclear. The CDR3 totals 15 residues. CDR1 is MNHEY and CDR2 is SVGEGT in the germline V gene. With 2 bases removed from V and 2 bases from J, the gap between germline ends came to 12 bases. Written as DNA, the CDR3 is TGTGCCAGCAGTTACGGAGGCCTCTACAACTATGGCTACACCTTC. It is translated as CASSYGGLYNYGYTF.

This chain links TRBV4-1 with TRBJ2-3; TRBD2 matches 10 bases. The germline V gene encodes CDR1 MGHRA and CDR2 YSYEKL. The CDR3 runs 16 residues. V shed 1 base, J shed 3 bases, and the junction held 4 bases outside the gene matches. The CDR3 sequence: CASSQVKLAGTDTQYF. DNA for the CDR3: TGCGCCAGCAGCCAAGTGAAACTAGCGGGAACAGATACGCAGTATTTT.

The chain couples TRBV18 to TRBJ2-2; 10 bases agree with TRBD1. This CDR3 contains 14 residues. The germline gives CDR1 KGHSH, CDR2 LQKENI. The V and J ends lost 6 bases and 6 bases, in that order; junction bases with no gene match: 4. As DNA, the CDR3 is TGTGCCAGCTCCCAGACAGGGGGCCCCGGGGAGCTGTTTTTT. This sequence encodes CASSQTGGPGELFF.

V is TRBV10-3 and J is TRBJ2-2, with D perhaps assigned TRBD1 or TRBD2 (6 bases each). The CDR3 spans 16 residues. Germline CDR1 ENHRY, CDR2 SYGVKD. V lost 4 bases and J 6 bases, leaving 18 bases between the germline ends. The CDR3 DNA is TGTGCCATCAGTGCCGCCGGGGGCACAGGGTCCGGGGAGCTGTTTTTT. Protein product: CAISAAGGTGSGELFF.

The chain carries TRBV19 and TRBJ2-1, with TRBD1 matching 7 bases. With V trimmed by 4 bases and J by 10 bases, 1 base remained unmatched. The germline V gene has CDR1 LNHDA and CDR2 SQIVND (reference sequence). This CDR3 has 11 amino acids. The CDR3 nucleotides are TGTGCCAGTAGTACACAGGGGGAGCAGTTCTTC. Its translation: CASSTQGEQFF.

The gene calls are TRBV30 and TRBJ1-6, with TRBD1 as a possible D gene (5 bases). The germline CDR1 and CDR2 sequences are GTSNPN and SVGIG (reference sequence). Trimming took 2 bases from V and 4 from J, leaving 12 bases between them. The CDR3 contains 15 residues. The CDR3: CAWSMRGRYNSPLHF. The CDR3 DNA sequence: TGTGCCTGGAGTATGCGGGGCCGGTATAATTCACCCCTCCACTTT.

CDR3 nucleotides: TGCGCCAGCAGCCAAGAAGGGAACAGGGGGGTTTTAAGCAATCAGCCCCAGCATTTT. It encodes CASSQEGNRGVLSNQPQHF. The chain links TRBV4-1 to TRBJ1-5, with 8 bases aligning to TRBD1. The CDR3 spans 19 residues. The V gene end was trimmed by 0 bases and the J gene end by 1 base; junction bases not matched to a gene: 11. Looked up from germline, CDR1 is MGHRA and CDR2 is YSYEKL.

The V and J genes are TRBV6-5 and TRBJ1-1; 10 positions match TRBD1. CDR1 is MNHEY and CDR2 is SVGAGI in the germline V gene. Trimming took 2 bases from V and 8 from J; bases not matched to a gene: 2. The CDR3 is 13 residues long. The DNA of the CDR3 is TGTGCCAGCAGTTACGGACAGGGGGAAGAAGCTTTCTTT. Its translation: CASSYGQGEEAFF.

The genes are TRBV19 and TRBJ1-1, with 8 nucleotides matching TRBD1. The CDR3 contains 14 residues. The ends lost 4 bases at V and 3 bases at J; junction bases unmatched: 4. CDR1 is LNHDA, CDR2 SQIVND, per germline (reference sequence). CDR3 nucleotide sequence: TGTGCCAGTAGTAGGACAGGGCTTTACACTGAAGCTTTCTTT. Translated: CASSRTGLYTEAFF.

This clone was observed a single time. The J gene is TRBJ2-2, the V gene TRBV5-6; 14 bases fit TRBD2. The CDR3 length is 16 residues. Germline V gene sequence: CDR1 SGHDT, CDR2 YYEEEE. V was pared by 4 bases and J by 4 bases, with 3 bases of the junction left unmatched. CDR3 nucleotides: TGTGCCAGCAGCGCCGGACTAGCGGGGGGCACCGGGGAGCTGTTTTTT. Translation: CASSAGLAGGTGELFF.

The chain combines TRBV5-6 with TRBJ2-4; 8 nucleotides align to TRBD1. The V gene end was trimmed by 4 bases and the J gene end by 0 bases; junction bases not matched to a gene: 6. This CDR3 comprises 16 residues. In germline, CDR1 is SGHDT, CDR2 YYEEEE. CDR3 nucleotide sequence: TGTGCCAGCAGCACAGGGGGACCGCTAGCCAAAAACATTCAGTACTTC. It codes for CASSTGGPLAKNIQYF.